This is a list of T cell receptor beta chains from one sample in a study of T cell changes during pregnancy in multiple sclerosis. Sequenced by immunoSEQ multiplex PCR; TCRdb stores in-frame clones only, minus some. The sample lists nearly 60,000 clones, under 95% occurring once. Material: CD4+ T cells from peripheral blood mononuclear cells, obtained after pregnancy. The receptors here all came from a female donor in good health, enrolled as a control in a pregnancy study. Both conserved end residues are part of each CDR3. D genes are given only for firm matches. For some rows the clone size is stated as once, few or many, or as a class when expanded; others skip it.

CDR3	DNA	length	size	V	J	D
CAWSVGGSFKETQYF	TGTGCCTGGAGTGTAGGAGGATCGTTTAAAGAGACCCAGTACTTC	15	once	TRBV30	TRBJ2-5	.
CASSLVEPNFNYGYTF	TGTGCCAGCAGCTTGGTGGAGCCGAACTTCAACTATGGCTACACCTTC	16	.	TRBV5-8	TRBJ1-2	.
CASSIGGYSYGYTF	TGTGCCAGTAGTATTGGGGGCTATAGCTATGGCTACACCTTC	14	.	TRBV19	TRBJ1-2	.
CASSFYQGDGYTF	TGTGCCAGCAGCTTTTACCAGGGGGACGGCTACACCTTC	13	.	TRBV11-3	TRBJ1-2	TRBD1
CASRGGGYVSYEQYF	TGTGCCAGCAGAGGAGGAGGCTACGTCTCCTACGAGCAGTACTTC	15	.	TRBV6-6	TRBJ2-7	.
CAGSEEMRTGNAEAFF	TGTGCCGGCAGTGAAGAGATGAGGACAGGGAACGCTGAAGCTTTCTTT	16	.	TRBV6-1	TRBJ1-1	TRBD1
CASSQHLLAGLTQETQYF	TGTGCCAGCAGCCAACATCTACTAGCGGGGCTGACACAAGAGACCCAGTACTTC	18	.	TRBV14	TRBJ2-5	TRBD2
CASSSGMAGVEQFF	TGTGCCAGCAGCTCCGGCATGGCCGGGGTTGAGCAGTTCTTC	14	.	TRBV11-2	TRBJ2-1	.
CASSFMTTHGLVRTEAFF	TGTGCCAGCAGCTTTATGACGACTCATGGACTGGTTCGTACTGAAGCTTTCTTT	18	.	TRBV5-6	TRBJ1-1	.
CAWSVPRYTEAFF	TGTGCCTGGAGTGTACCCAGATACACTGAAGCTTTCTTT	13	few	TRBV30	TRBJ1-1	.
CASSIHNQPQHF	TGTGCCAGCAGCATCCACAATCAGCCCCAGCATTTT	12	.	TRBV5-4	TRBJ1-5	.
CASSIQGQGAYEQYF	TGTGCCAGCAGCATCCAAGGACAGGGTGCCTACGAGCAGTACTTC	15	.	TRBV5-6	TRBJ2-7	TRBD1
CASSLGQGSQETQYF	TGCGCCAGCAGCTTGGGACAGGGGAGTCAAGAGACCCAGTACTTC	15	.	TRBV5-1	TRBJ2-5	TRBD1
CASTDFTRQGRGYTF	TGTGCCAGCACCGACTTTACTAGACAGGGTCGTGGCTACACCTTC	15	.	TRBV7-9	TRBJ1-2	TRBD1
CASSQDNSGNTIYF	TGTGCCAGCTCACAGGACAACTCTGGAAACACCATATATTTT	14	few	TRBV18	TRBJ1-3	.
CASSPLLGEQYF	TGTGCCAGTAGTCCCCTTCTCGGCGAGCAGTACTTC	12	.	TRBV19	TRBJ2-7	.
CASSLPTTGSNTEAFF	TGTGCCAGCAGCTTACCAACGACAGGGTCGAACACTGAAGCTTTCTTT	16	.	TRBV11-2	TRBJ1-1	TRBD1
CASREPLGTAYGYTF	TGTGCCAGCAGGGAACCTCTTGGGACAGCCTATGGCTACACCTTC	15	.	TRBV6-5	TRBJ1-2	TRBD1
CAISESRGLQGVGYEQYF	TGTGCCATCAGTGAGTCTCGGGGACTCCAGGGGGTCGGTTACGAGCAGTACTTC	18	.	TRBV10-3	TRBJ2-7	.
CATSRYGQGGGSNQPQHF	TGTGCCACCAGCAGATACGGACAGGGCGGGGGTAGCAATCAGCCCCAGCATTTT	18	.	TRBV15	TRBJ1-5	TRBD1
CATGTDTEAFF	TGTGCTACAGGGACGGACACTGAAGCTTTCTTT	11	.	TRBV19	TRBJ1-1	.
CASSVGLAGDRDTQYF	TGTGCCAGTAGTGTGGGACTAGCGGGGGACAGGGATACGCAGTATTTT	16	once	TRBV19	TRBJ2-3	TRBD2
CAWNQQENTEAFF	TGTGCCTGGAATCAACAGGAGAACACTGAAGCTTTCTTT	13	.	TRBV30	TRBJ1-1	.
CASTGQGRVGANVLTF	TGCGCCAGCACCGGACAGGGGAGGGTTGGGGCCAACGTCCTGACTTTC	16	.	TRBV5-1	TRBJ2-6	TRBD1
CASSSKYEQYF	TGTGCCAGCAGCTCTAAGTACGAGCAGTACTTC	11	.	TRBV7-2	TRBJ2-7	.
CASALARLYGYTF	TGTGCCAGCGCCCTAGCCCGCCTCTATGGCTACACCTTC	13	.	TRBV6-5	TRBJ1-2	.
CASSLGHGGGRNTEAFF	TGTGCCAGCAGCTTGGGCCACGGGGGAGGGAGAAACACTGAAGCTTTCTTT	17	.	TRBV5-4	TRBJ1-1	.
CAWKRTGAFSPLHF	TGTGCCTGGAAACGGACAGGGGCATTTTCACCCCTCCACTTT	14	.	TRBV30	TRBJ1-6	TRBD1
CAVLAGSSYNSPLHF	TGTGCCGTCCTCGCCGGGAGCTCCTATAATTCACCCCTCCACTTT	15	.	TRBV19	TRBJ1-6	.